This TCR beta chain is drawn from a study of OX40 agonist ivuxolimab in advanced cancers. Study summary: A partial response was reached by three patients: one with hepatocellular carcinoma and two with cutaneous melanoma.

Baseline, cycle 4 day 1, and cycle 7 day 1 were the blood sampling points. The repertoire was sequenced with immunoSEQ multiplex PCR; TCRdb's copy has only in-frame clones and lacks some. The top ten hold around 0.42% of the sample, which has around 60,000 clones, around 90% seen once. Study-wide results and limits: Fewer expanded clones were found on average in CD4+ than in CD8+ T cells. Patients with a partial response at 0.1-3.0 mg/kg had among the lowest clonal expansion.

With regard to this clone: Its antigen is not known.

The receptor comes from an adult with an advanced solid tumor such as melanoma, head and neck, liver or kidney cancer. Here the sequenced sample was CD4+ or CD8+ T cells sorted from blood, taken in a trial of the OX40 agonist ivuxolimab.

CDR3 loop: CATTSGITYEQYF. CDR3 bases: TGTGCCACGACTAGCGGGATCACCTACGAGCAGTACTTC. V usage is TRBV10-3 and J usage is TRBJ2-7, with 11 bases matching TRBD2. This CDR3 is 13 amino acids long. CDR1 is ENHRY and CDR2 is SYGVKD in the germline V gene. Germline trimming cut 10 bases from V and 2 bases from J; bases unmatched to any gene: 4.